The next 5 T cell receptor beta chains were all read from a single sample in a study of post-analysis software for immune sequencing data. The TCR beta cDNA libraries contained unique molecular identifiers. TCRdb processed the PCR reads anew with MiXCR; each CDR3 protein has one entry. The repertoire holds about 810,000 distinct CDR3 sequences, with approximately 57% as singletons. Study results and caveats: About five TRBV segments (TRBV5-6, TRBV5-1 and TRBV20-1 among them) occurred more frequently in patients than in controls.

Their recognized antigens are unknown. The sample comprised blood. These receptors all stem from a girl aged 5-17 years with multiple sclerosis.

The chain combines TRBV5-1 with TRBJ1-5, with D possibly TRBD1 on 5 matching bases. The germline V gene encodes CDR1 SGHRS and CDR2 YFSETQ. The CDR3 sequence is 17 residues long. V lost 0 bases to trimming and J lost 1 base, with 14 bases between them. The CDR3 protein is CASSLDPPEGSNQPQHF. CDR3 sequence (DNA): TGCGCCAGCAGCTTGGACCCGCCGGAGGGGAGCAATCAGCCCCAGCATTTT.

CDR3 residues: CASSQASSGLETQYF. CDR3 nucleotide sequence: TGTGCCAGCAGCCAAGCCTCCAGCGGGCTAGAGACCCAGTACTTC. The chain joins TRBV3-1 to TRBJ2-5; a possible D gene is TRBD2 (6 bases). V was shortened by 1 base and J by 4 bases, with 13 bases between the two germline ends. This CDR3 has 15 amino acids. The germline gives CDR1 LGHDT, CDR2 YNNKEL (reference sequence).

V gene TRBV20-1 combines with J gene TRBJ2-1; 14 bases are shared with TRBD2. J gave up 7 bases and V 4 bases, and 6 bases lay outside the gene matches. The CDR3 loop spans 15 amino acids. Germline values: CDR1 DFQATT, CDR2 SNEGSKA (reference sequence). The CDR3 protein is CSAKRTSGRLNEQFF. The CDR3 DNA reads TGCAGTGCTAAACGGACTAGCGGGAGGTTAAATGAGCAGTTCTTC.

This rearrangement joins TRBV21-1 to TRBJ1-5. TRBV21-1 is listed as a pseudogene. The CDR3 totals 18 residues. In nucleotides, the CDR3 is TGTGCCACCCACGCCAGGGGGCGGAATGGATATAGCAATCAGCCCCAGCATTTT. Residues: CATHARGRNGYSNQPQHF.

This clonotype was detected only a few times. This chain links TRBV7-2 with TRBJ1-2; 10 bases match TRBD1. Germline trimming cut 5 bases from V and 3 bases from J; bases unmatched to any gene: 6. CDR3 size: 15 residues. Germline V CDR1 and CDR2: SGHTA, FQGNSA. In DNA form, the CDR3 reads TGTGCCAGCAGCCCGCGACAGGGGGCACACTATGGCTACACCTTC. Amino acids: CASSPRQGAHYGYTF.